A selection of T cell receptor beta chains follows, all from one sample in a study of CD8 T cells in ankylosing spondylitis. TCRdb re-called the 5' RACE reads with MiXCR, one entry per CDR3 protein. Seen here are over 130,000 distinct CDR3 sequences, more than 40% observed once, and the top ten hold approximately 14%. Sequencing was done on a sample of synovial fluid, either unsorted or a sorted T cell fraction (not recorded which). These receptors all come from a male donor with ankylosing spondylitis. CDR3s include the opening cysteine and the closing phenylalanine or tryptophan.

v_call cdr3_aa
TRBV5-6 CASSAGDRGSSYNEQFF
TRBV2 CASSAWTGGMYEQYF
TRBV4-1 CASSQDPYRDTEAFF
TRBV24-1 CATSDFAGLNTDTQYF
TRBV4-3 CASSQVWLSYEQYF
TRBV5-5 CASSWSPDYGYTF
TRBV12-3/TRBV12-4 CASSDRLNYGYTF
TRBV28 CASSKYRGRYEQYF
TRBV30 CAWSVPLDVGELFF
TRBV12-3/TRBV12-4 CASSPGTGDSEKLFF
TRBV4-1 CASSPRDRSFYGYTF
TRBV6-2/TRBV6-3 CASSLTSSNEQFF
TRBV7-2 CASSLVGPPSGQYF
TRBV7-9 CASSHPRTPPHGYTF
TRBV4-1 CASSQVGRERQETQYF
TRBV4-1 CASSQEQEPQETQYF
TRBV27 CASSLFPGKGSTDTQYF
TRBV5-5 CASSLKLDRTEAFF
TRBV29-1 CSVPPRGAGNTEAFF
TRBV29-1 CSVEGRVRNKGENTEAFF
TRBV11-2 CASSLGHGTEAFF
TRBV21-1 CADRGYDTEAFF
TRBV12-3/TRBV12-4 CASSPDRVNQPQHF
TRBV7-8 CASSLEDRVWGVYNEQFF
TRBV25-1 CASSAGGWAAGQPQHF
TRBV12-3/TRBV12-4 CASSWDRELTEAFF
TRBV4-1 CASSQTGRLNTEAFF
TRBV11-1 CASSSSSGNVGELFF
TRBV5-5 CASSPRDRERLGEQYF
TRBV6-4 CASSEGPEGHEQFF
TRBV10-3 CAISEDLPGHTYEQYF
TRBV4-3 CASSQARERKYEQYF
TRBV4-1 CASSHAPGATEQFF
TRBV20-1 CSAPGGGITEAFF
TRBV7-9 CASSSQEVGAFF
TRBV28 CASKLAGGPTHEQYF
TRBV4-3 CASSQGSEGHSEAFF
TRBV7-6 CASSSIGTDWGNEQFF
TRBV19 CASSIPTGMNTEAFF
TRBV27 CASSPFFTNTEAFF
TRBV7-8 CASSLRTSGQTDTQYF
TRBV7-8 CASSLAPGDQPQHF
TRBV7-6 CASSRVFPRGEQYF
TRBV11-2 CASSLWLAGGGGELFF
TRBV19 CASSIFAGPSYGYTF
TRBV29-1 CSVTSRLWTQYF
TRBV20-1 CSARDPWGQYYEQYF
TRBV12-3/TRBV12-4 CASSFWASYNEQFF
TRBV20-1 CSGHAGITEAFF
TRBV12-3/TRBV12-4 CASSLARVRAGGLLDTQYF
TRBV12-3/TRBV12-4 CASSPGLAGVYNEQFF
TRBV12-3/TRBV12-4 CASSGDRSSNQPQHF
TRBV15 CATSRVRGENQPQHF
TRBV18 CASSYRDQPQHF
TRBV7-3 CASSLTPRDSGNTIYF
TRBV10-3 CAISNKRNTGELFF
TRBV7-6 CASSLAQGGNTEAFF